Below are 20 T cell receptor beta chains sequenced from a single sample in a study of T cells in Graves' hyperthyroidism and ophthalmopathy. TCR beta CDR3 sequences were amplified from RNA transcripts. Primed by the HTBI set, a first-round RT-PCR was run on the TCR CDR3. TCRdb re-analysed the multiplex PCR reads in MiXCR, keeping a single row per CDR3 protein. The sample holds over 250,000 distinct CDR3 sequences; around 22% are singletons and the top ten take roughly 60%. Input material: blood. These receptors were obtained from a man aged 30-40 years with Graves' ophthalmopathy.

V usage is TRBV19 and J usage is TRBJ1-5; D call uncertain. The germline CDR1 and CDR2 sequences are LNHDA and SQIVND (reference sequence). The CDR3 runs 14 residues. The V end was cut by 9 bases, the J end by 2 bases, with 14 bases between. The chain's CDR3 is CASRSLVGNQPQHF. The CDR3 nucleotides are TGTGCCAGCCGAAGTCTGGTCGGCAATCAGCCCCAGCATTTT.

This clonotype was counted many times. The chain links TRBV5-1 to TRBJ1-2; D may be TRBD1 (6 bases). The germline V and J ends were trimmed by 4 bases and 2 bases, with 18 bases remaining between them. There are 16 residues in the CDR3. Germline CDR1 is SGHRS and CDR2 is YFSETQ. CDR3 residues: CASSRDTTTLNYGYTF. DNA for the CDR3: TGCGCCAGCAGCCGGGACACCACAACCCTGAACTATGGCTACACCTTC.

This clonotype has only a few counts. In DNA, the CDR3 is TGTGCCAGCAGCTTAACTAGCGGTGGGACCGGGGAGCTGTTTTTT. Its protein product is CASSLTSGGTGELFF. The gene calls are TRBV7-2 and TRBJ2-2; TRBD2 matches 8 bases. Germline assignment: CDR1 SGHTA and CDR2 FQGNSA. The CDR3 runs to 15 residues. V gave up 2 bases and J gave up 5 bases; unmatched junction bases: 4.

This chain connects TRBV27 to TRBJ1-3; a possible D gene is TRBD1 (5 bases). V was pared by 2 bases and J by 11 bases, with 19 bases between. This CDR3 spans 15 amino acids. The germline CDR1 and CDR2 sequences are MNHEY and SMNVEV (reference sequence). For the CDR3, the DNA is TGTGCCAGCAGTTTACGGGGGTCTCCTTTGCTAGCCATATATTTT. It yields the protein CASSLRGSPLLAIYF.

This clonotype was seen at least ten times. The chain is built from TRBV9 and TRBJ2-7, with D perhaps matching TRBD1 or TRBD2 (6 bases each). Trimming removed 1 base at V and 5 bases at J, with 22 bases between. Germline CDR1 and CDR2: SGDLS and YYNGEE. The CDR3 totals 17 residues. DNA for the CDR3: TGTGCCAGCAGCGTACAGCCCTCCAGCAGGGGAGGTAACGAGCAGTACTTC. It translates to CASSVQPSSRGGNEQYF. Based on the CDR3 plus reference TRBV9 and TRBJ2-7, the full variable domain is DSGVTQTPKHLITATGQRVTLRCSPRSGDLSVYWYQQSLDQGLQFLIQYYNGEERAKGNILERFSAQQFPDLHSELNLSSLELGDSALYFCASSVQPSSRGGNEQYFGPGTRLTVT.

The chain combines TRBV6-1 with TRBJ2-1, with TRBD1 matching 8 bases. The CDR3 spans 14 residues. CDR1 is MNHNS, CDR2 SASEGT, per germline. V shed 6 bases and J 7 bases; nucleotides not matched to a gene: 8. In DNA, the CDR3 is TGTGCCAGCAGGGCAAGGACAGGGTATAATGAGCAGTTCTTC. As protein: CASRARTGYNEQFF.

V gene TRBV19 combines with J gene TRBJ1-5, with D hard to call. Trimming pared 10 bases from V and 3 bases from J, leaving 13 bases between. Germline CDR1 and CDR2: LNHDA and SQIVND (reference sequence). The CDR3 length is 13 residues. The DNA of the CDR3 is TGTGCCACTAGGGAACAAGACAATCAGCCCCAGCATTTT. Protein product: CATREQDNQPQHF.

This clonotype was seen at least ten times. This chain connects TRBV12-3 or TRBV12-4 to TRBJ1-2; the D is unclear. The CDR3 has 14 residues. The V end was cut by 4 bases, the J end by 0 bases, with 9 bases between. CDR3 protein: CASSSSRSNYGYTF. The DNA of the CDR3 is TGTGCCAGCAGTTCCTCACGGTCTAACTATGGCTACACCTTC.

In the case of this clonotype: The conserved final phenylalanine or tryptophan is absent from the CDR3, which likely points to a read error. V is TRBV30 and J is TRBJ2-5; 9 bases are a match to TRBD1. The CDR3 is 15 amino acids. V lost 1 base to trimming and J lost 2 bases; unmatched junction nucleotides: 5. From germline, CDR1 is GTSNPN and CDR2 SVGIG (reference sequence). The CDR3 DNA is TGTGCCTGGAGTGCGTCGGACAGGGGACAAGAGACCCAGTACCTC. Its protein product is CAWSASDRGQETQYL.

This clonotype was recorded at least ten times. The genes are TRBV2 and TRBJ1-1; tentatively, D is TRBD1 (6 bases). The CDR3 covers 14 residues. Germline CDR1 and CDR2: SNHLY and FYNNEI. With 6 bases removed from V and 5 bases from J, the gap between germline ends came to 16 bases. CDR3 bases: TGTGCCAGCAGGGCACCAGGGGCAGGGACTGAAGCTTTCTTT. This encodes CASRAPGAGTEAFF.

This clonotype has only a few counts. The V and J genes are TRBV2 and TRBJ1-2, with D unresolved. The CDR3 sequence is 14 residues long. The V gene lost 3 bases and the J gene lost 4 bases, with 12 bases spanning the gap. The germline CDR1 and CDR2 sequences are SNHLY and FYNNEI. The CDR3 nucleotides read TGTGCCAGCAGTGACTACCCCCGATCCTATGGCTACACCTTC. It translates to CASSDYPRSYGYTF.

This clonotype was counted many times. The chain joins TRBV20-1 to TRBJ2-7; D is ambiguous. This CDR3 comprises 12 residues. The germline V gene has CDR1 DFQATT and CDR2 SNEGSKA (reference sequence). Trimming removed 6 bases from V and 7 bases from J, with 16 bases in between. Here the CDR3 reads CSARAGIWEQYF. The CDR3, as DNA: TGCAGTGCCCGAGCCGGCATCTGGGAGCAGTACTTC.

In this sample, this clonotype turned up a few times. Since a much larger clone is just one base distant, this may be a read error. The CDR3: CASSLRQGWNRELFF. In DNA form, the CDR3 reads TGTGCCAGCAGCCTACGACAGGGCTGGAACAGGGAGCTGTTTTTT. The chain joins TRBV11-2 to TRBJ2-2, with 7 bases that match TRBD1. CDR3 size: 15 residues. CDR1 is SGHAT, CDR2 FQNNGV, per germline. The ends lost 5 bases at V and 9 bases at J; junction bases unmatched: 12.

This clonotype was counted at least ten times. V gene TRBV5-8 combines with J gene TRBJ2-5, with D possibly being TRBD1 (6 bases). In germline, CDR1 is SGHTS, CDR2 YDEGEE. The CDR3 totals 12 residues. In DNA form, the CDR3 reads TGTGGGACAGCCGTCGATCGGAAGACCCAGTACTTC. As protein: CGTAVDRKTQYF.

This clonotype was detected ten times or more. The rearrangement links TRBV28 to TRBJ2-3, with a weak D call TRBD1 (7 bases). This CDR3 has 17 amino acids. Germline CDR1 is MDHEN and CDR2 is SYDVKM. Trimming shortened V by 6 bases and J by 6 bases, and 25 bases separated the two germline ends. The CDR3: CASSYIGGPGGADTQYF. CDR3 nucleotides: TGTGCCAGCAGCTATATTGGGGGGCCAGGGGGTGCGGATACGCAGTATTTT.

This chain joins TRBV11-2 and TRBJ2-1, with D possibly matching TRBD2 (5 bases). Germline V lookup: CDR1 SGHAT, CDR2 FQNNGV. V dropped 3 bases and J dropped 8 bases, with 20 bases sitting between them. CDR3 length equals 16 residues. The CDR3 DNA reads as TGTGCCAGCAGCTTGAGAGCAACCCCGGACTTTTATGAGCAGTTCTTC. Amino acids: CASSLRATPDFYEQFF.

This clonotype occurred once. J is TRBJ2-2 and V is TRBV7-3; D gene ambiguous. Per the germline V gene, CDR1 is SGHTA and CDR2 is FQGTGA. CDR3 size: 14 residues. The V end lost 6 bases, the J end lost 0 bases, and 8 bases lay between the germline ends. CDR3 sequence (DNA): TGTGCCAGCAGACCTACAGCGAACACCGGGGAGCTGTTTTTT. Protein: CASRPTANTGELFF.

This clonotype was seen a handful of times. The chain carries TRBV29-1 and TRBJ2-1, with D unresolved. Germline loops: CDR1 SQVTM, CDR2 ANQGSEA. V lost 7 bases and J lost 3, with 16 bases in between. The CDR3 covers 14 residues. CDR3 residues: CSARTKTLYNEQFF. The DNA for the CDR3 is TGCAGCGCTCGCACTAAGACGCTCTACAATGAGCAGTTCTTC.

This clonotype was observed many times. This chain connects TRBV20-1 to TRBJ1-4; 7 bases line up with TRBD1. Per the germline V gene, CDR1 is DFQATT and CDR2 is SNEGSKA (reference sequence). The ends lost 2 bases at V and 8 bases at J; junction bases unmatched: 8. The length of the CDR3 is 14 residues. The CDR3 region has the DNA TGCAGTGCTAGATTGCGTCAGGGGGGCGAAAAACTGTTTTTT. Protein sequence: CSARLRQGGEKLFF.

This clonotype was picked up many times. The V gene is TRBV30, the J gene TRBJ2-1, with D possibly being TRBD1 (6 bases). This CDR3 is 14 amino acids long. Germline lookup yields CDR1 GTSNPN and CDR2 SVGIG (reference sequence). The V gene lost 6 bases and the J gene lost 4 bases, with 16 bases spanning the gap. CDR3 sequence reads: CACSGDEPYNEQFF. The CDR3 DNA is TGTGCCTGTTCAGGGGATGAGCCTTACAATGAGCAGTTCTTC.